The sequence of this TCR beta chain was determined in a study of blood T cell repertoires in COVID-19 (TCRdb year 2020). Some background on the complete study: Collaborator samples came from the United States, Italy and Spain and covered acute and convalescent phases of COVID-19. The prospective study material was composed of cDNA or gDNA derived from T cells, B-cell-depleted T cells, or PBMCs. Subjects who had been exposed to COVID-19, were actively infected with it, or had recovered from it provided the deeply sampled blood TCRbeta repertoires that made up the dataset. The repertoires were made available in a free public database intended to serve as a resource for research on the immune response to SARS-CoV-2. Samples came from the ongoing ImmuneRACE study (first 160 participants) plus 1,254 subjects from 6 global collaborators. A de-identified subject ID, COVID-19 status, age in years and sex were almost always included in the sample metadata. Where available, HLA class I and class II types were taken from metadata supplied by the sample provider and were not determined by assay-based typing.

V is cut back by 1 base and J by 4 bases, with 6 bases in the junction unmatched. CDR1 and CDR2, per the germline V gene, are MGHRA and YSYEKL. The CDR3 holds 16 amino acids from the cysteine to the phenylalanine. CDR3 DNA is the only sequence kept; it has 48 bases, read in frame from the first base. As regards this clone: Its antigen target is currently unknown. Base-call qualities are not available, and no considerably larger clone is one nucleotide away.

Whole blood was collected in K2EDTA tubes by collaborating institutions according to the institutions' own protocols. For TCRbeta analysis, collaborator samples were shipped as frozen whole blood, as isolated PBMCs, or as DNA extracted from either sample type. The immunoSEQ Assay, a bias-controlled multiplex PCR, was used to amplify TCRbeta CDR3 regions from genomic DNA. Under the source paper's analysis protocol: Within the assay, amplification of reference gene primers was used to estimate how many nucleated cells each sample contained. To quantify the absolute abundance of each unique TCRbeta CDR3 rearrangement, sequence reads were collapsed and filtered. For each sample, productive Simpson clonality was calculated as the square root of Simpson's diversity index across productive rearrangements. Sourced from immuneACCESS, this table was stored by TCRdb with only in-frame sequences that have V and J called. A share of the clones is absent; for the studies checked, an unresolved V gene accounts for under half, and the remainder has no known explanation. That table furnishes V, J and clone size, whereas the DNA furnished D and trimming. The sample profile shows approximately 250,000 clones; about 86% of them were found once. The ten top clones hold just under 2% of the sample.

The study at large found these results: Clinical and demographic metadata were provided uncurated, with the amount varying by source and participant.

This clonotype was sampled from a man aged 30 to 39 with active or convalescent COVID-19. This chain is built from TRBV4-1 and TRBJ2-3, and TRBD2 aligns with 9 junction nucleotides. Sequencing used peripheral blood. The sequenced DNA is TGCGCCAGCAGCCAAGTCCGCGGGGGGGCATCAGATACGCAGTATTTT. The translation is CASSQVRGGASDTQYF.